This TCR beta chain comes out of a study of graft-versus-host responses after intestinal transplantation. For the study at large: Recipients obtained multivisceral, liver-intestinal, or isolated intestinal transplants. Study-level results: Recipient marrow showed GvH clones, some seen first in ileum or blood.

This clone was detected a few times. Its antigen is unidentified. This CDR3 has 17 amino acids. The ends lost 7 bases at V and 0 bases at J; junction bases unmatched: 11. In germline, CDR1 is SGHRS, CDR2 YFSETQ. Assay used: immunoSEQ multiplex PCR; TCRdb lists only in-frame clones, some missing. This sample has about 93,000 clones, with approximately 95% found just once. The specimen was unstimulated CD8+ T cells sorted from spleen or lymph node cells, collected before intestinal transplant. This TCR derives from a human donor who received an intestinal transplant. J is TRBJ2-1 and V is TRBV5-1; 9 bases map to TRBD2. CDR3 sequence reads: CASGLLGGGASYNEQFF. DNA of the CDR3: TGCGCCAGCGGGCTTTTGGGCGGGGGGGCCTCCTACAATGAGCAGTTCTTC.